Only a few counts were recorded for the clone carrying this T cell receptor beta chain. What it binds is unknown. This specimen belongs to a study of response to subunit inactivated influenza vaccine. The CDR3 totals 15 residues. V was cut by 6 bases and J by 4 bases, with 13 bases left in between. CDR1 is MNHNS, CDR2 SASEGT, per germline. Findings of the study overall: It was suggested by the authors that few new T cells are recruited by each seasonal influenza vaccination.

TCRdb re-derived calls from the RT-PCR reads in MiXCR, one entry per CDR3 protein. The sample shows approximately 530,000 distinct CDR3 sequences, 7.5% to 8.5% of them seen only once. The sequencing here drew on PBMCs from blood, taken roughly 24 months after vaccination. The J gene is TRBJ2-6, the V gene TRBV6-1, with D hard to call. This receptor was taken from a man aged 50-75 years who received an inactivated influenza vaccine. CDR3 in amino acids: CASSPTSAGANVLTF. In DNA, the CDR3 is TGTGCCAGCAGCCCTACATCCGCCGGGGCCAACGTCCTGACTTTC.